This T cell receptor beta chain was retrieved from a study of CD4 and CD8 cells across lung adenocarcinoma regions. Localized lung adenocarcinoma, a non-small cell lung cancer, affected the donors. One entry per CDR3 protein results from TCRdb running MiXCR on the PCR reads. The table has about 9,000 distinct CDR3 sequences, 46% seen once. Germline CDR1 reads WNHNN; CDR2 reads SYGVQD (reference sequence). This CDR3 is built from 13 residues. Trimming removed 11 bases from V and 11 bases from J, with 23 bases in between. This sequence originates from a female donor with lung adenocarcinoma. The CD4 and CD8 labels of this study may be unreliable. V is TRBV10-1 and J is TRBJ2-3; D possibly corresponds to TRBD2 (5 bases). Sequenced sample: CD4+ T cells from the margin of a lung tumor. In DNA form, the CDR3 reads TGCGCCTCGGAGCTGGGAGCTACACATATGCAGTATTTT. Protein: CASELGATHMQYF.